The clone carrying this T cell receptor (beta chain) was observed a single time. The data derive from a study of shared clonotypes between healthy human individuals. Germline CDR1 and CDR2: SGHRS and YFSETQ. Trimming pared 3 bases from V and 4 bases from J, leaving 7 bases between. The CDR3 has 13 amino acids. Only in-frame clones appear in the TCRdb table, and some are missing; sequencing was by immunoSEQ multiplex PCR. The sample has some 2,500,000 clones; 85% to 95% are singletons. The sample taken for sequencing was naive CD4+ T cells from PBMCs. Subset defined: CD45RA+ positively selected. This clonotype was obtained from a man aged 18 to 29 in good health. Some clones in this sample may be carry-over from other donors' samples. The chain carries TRBV5-1 and TRBJ2-2, with D unclear. CDR3 DNA: TGCGCCAGCAGCTACGACACCACCGGGGAGCTGTTTTTT. It yields the protein CASSYDTTGELFF.